Following are 13 T cell receptor beta chains from one sample sequenced in a study of CD8 T cells in Susac syndrome. The RNA input was about 0.5 to 1 ug, and it was reverse transcribed with random hexamers. MiXCR was run by TCRdb on the immunoSEQ multiplex PCR reads, yielding one entry per CDR3 protein. The table shows about 200,000 distinct CDR3 sequences, with 80% to 95% occurring only once. The material sequenced was CD8+ T cells from PBMCs. Receptors were obtained from a human donor with multiple sclerosis.

CDR3 region: CASSAVGVEGTEAFF. CDR3 in DNA: TGTGCCAGCAGCGCCGTCGGGGTTGAGGGCACTGAAGCTTTCTTT. The V gene is TRBV9, the J gene TRBJ1-1; D gene unclear. Germline V gene data show CDR1 as SGDLS and CDR2 as YYNGEE. Trimming removed 3 bases at V and 4 bases at J, with 16 bases between. The CDR3 has 15 amino acids.

This chain connects TRBV4-3 to TRBJ2-7; D remains ambiguous. The CDR3 is made up of 12 amino acids. CDR1 is LGHNA, CDR2 YSLEER, per germline. Trimming took off 0 bases at V and 6 bases at J, with 6 bases between the two ends. The CDR3 sequence is CASSQDWSEQYF. The CDR3 DNA reads TGCGCCAGCAGCCAAGATTGGTCCGAGCAGTACTTC.

The V and J genes are TRBV27 and TRBJ2-5; the match to TRBD2 covers 12 bases. Germline CDR1 MNHEY, CDR2 SMNVEV (reference sequence). Trimming cost V 0 bases and J 5 bases; bases outside gene matches: 10. The CDR3 sequence is 18 residues long. The CDR3 protein is CASSLSKLAGGPAETQYF. The CDR3 DNA is TGTGCCAGCAGTTTATCCAAGCTAGCGGGAGGGCCGGCGGAGACCCAGTACTTC.

J is TRBJ2-4 and V is TRBV4-3; no definite D call. The CDR3 runs 12 residues. The V end lost 3 bases, the J end lost 5 bases, and 5 bases lay between the germline ends. Germline loops: CDR1 LGHNA, CDR2 YSLEER. The DNA for the CDR3 is TGCGCCAGCAGCCATGGGGAAAACATTCAGTACTTC. This sequence encodes CASSHGENIQYF.

The chain employs TRBV5-6 and TRBJ1-2; D gene uncertain. V lost 0 bases to trimming and J lost 2 bases, with 11 bases between them. Germline values: CDR1 SGHDT, CDR2 YYEEEE. CDR3 length equals 15 residues. The DNA for the CDR3 is TGTGCCAGCAGCTTGGGGCCGGGCCCAAACTATGGCTACACCTTC. This codes for CASSLGPGPNYGYTF.

This clonotype was seen just once. V is TRBV6-1 and J is TRBJ2-1; D might be TRBD2 (6 bases). V was clipped by 8 bases and J by 7 bases, with 15 bases between them. This CDR3 comprises 13 residues. CDR1 is MNHNS and CDR2 is SASEGT in the germline V gene. CDR3 nucleotides: TGTGCCAGCTCAAAAGAGGCGGGGAATGAGCAGTTCTTC. This gives the protein CASSKEAGNEQFF.

The V and J genes are TRBV7-8 and TRBJ1-4; maybe TRBD1 (5 bases). Deletions cut 0 bases from V and 8 bases from J, with 10 bases between. The germline V gene has CDR1 SGHVS and CDR2 FQNEAQ. The CDR3 loop spans 14 amino acids. The CDR3 bases are TGTGCCAGCAGCTTAGCAACAGACAGCGAAAAACTGTTTTTT. This codes for CASSLATDSEKLFF.

The V gene is TRBV27, the J gene TRBJ1-5, with TRBD1 as a possible D gene (6 bases). CDR1 is MNHEY, CDR2 SMNVEV, per germline (reference sequence). The CDR3 is 15 amino acids. V was trimmed by 4 bases and J by 4 bases, leaving 14 bases between them. CDR3 amino acids: CASSYIGQLNQPQHF. CDR3 coding DNA: TGTGCCAGCAGTTATATAGGACAGCTTAATCAGCCCCAGCATTTT.

V gene TRBV2 combines with J gene TRBJ2-1; 8 bases fit TRBD2. Germline CDR1 and CDR2: SNHLY and FYNNEI. CDR3 length: 16 residues. V gave up 3 bases and J gave up 1 base; unmatched junction bases: 5. CDR3 sequence: CASSDTSGGSYNEQFF. DNA for the CDR3: TGTGCCAGCAGTGATACTAGCGGCGGATCCTACAATGAGCAGTTCTTC.

Points on this clonotype: The junction differs from germline at one of its ends, possibly a read error. This rearrangement joins TRBV9 to TRBJ1-1; D perhaps matches TRBD1 (5 bases). The CDR3 loop spans 14 amino acids. Germline V gene sequence: CDR1 SGDLS, CDR2 YYNGEE. The CDR3 DNA follows: TGTGCCAGCAGCGCCCAGGGATTGAAGACTGAAGCTTTCTTT. This encodes CASSAQGLKTEAFF. The variable domain in full, completed from reference TRBV9 and TRBJ1-1, reads DSGVTQTPKHLITATGQRVTLRCSPRSGDLSVYWYQQSLDQGLQFLIQYYNGEERAKGNILERFSAQQFPDLHSELNLSSLELGDSALYFCASSAQGLKTEAFFGQGTRLTVV.

CDR3 sequence reads: CASNGLAGVWGDNEQFF. The CDR3 DNA sequence: TGTGCCAGCAACGGACTAGCGGGAGTCTGGGGGGACAATGAGCAGTTCTTC. This chain links TRBV6-2 or TRBV6-3 with TRBJ2-1; TRBD2 agrees at 13 bases. CDR1 is MNHEY and CDR2 is SVGEGT in the germline V gene. The V segment lost 7 bases and the J segment 5 bases; nucleotides outside the gene matches: 11. The CDR3 length is 17 residues.

The chain links TRBV2 to TRBJ1-4; D uncertain. Trimming took off 3 bases at V and 4 bases at J, with 18 bases between the two ends. CDR1 SNHLY and CDR2 FYNNEI come from the germline V gene. The CDR3 covers 17 residues. This CDR3 reads CASSEGQVIMNNEKLFF. The CDR3 coding sequence is TGTGCCAGCAGTGAGGGCCAGGTCATCATGAATAATGAAAAACTGTTTTTT. Drawing the rest from reference TRBV2 and TRBJ1-4, the complete variable domain is EPEVTQTPSHQVTQMGQEVILRCVPISNHLYFYWYRQILGQKVEFLVSFYNNEISEKSEIFDDQFSVERPDGSNFTLKIRSTKLEDSAMYFCASSEGQVIMNNEKLFFGSGTQLSVL.

V gene TRBV13 combines with J gene TRBJ1-1, with a tentative D call TRBD1 (6 bases). Trimming shortened V by 4 bases and J by 2 bases, and 14 bases separated the two germline ends. Germline CDR1 is PRHDT and CDR2 is FYEKMQ (reference sequence). This CDR3 has 15 amino acids. In nucleotides, the CDR3 is TGTGCCAGCAGCTACGGGAGCAGGGGAAACACTGAAGCTTTCTTT. It translates to CASSYGSRGNTEAFF.